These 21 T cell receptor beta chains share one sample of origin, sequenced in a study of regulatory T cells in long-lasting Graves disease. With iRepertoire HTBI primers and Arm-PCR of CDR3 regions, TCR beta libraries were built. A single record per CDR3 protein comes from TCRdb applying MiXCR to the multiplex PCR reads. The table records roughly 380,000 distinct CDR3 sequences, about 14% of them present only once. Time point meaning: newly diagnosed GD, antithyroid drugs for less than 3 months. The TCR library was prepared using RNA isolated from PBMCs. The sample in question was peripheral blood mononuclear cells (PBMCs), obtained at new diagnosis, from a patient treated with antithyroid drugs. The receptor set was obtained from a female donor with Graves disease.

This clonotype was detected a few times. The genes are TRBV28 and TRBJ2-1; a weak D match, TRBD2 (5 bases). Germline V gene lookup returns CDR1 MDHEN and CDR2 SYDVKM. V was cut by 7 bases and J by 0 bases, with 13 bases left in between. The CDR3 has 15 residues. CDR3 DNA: TGTGCCAGCACCCTGGGAGTAAGCTCCTACAATGAGCAGTTCTTC. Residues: CASTLGVSSYNEQFF.

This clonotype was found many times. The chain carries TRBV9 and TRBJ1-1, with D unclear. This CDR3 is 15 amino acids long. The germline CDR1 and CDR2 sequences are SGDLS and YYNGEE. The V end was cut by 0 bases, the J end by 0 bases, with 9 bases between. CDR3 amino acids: CASSVEDALNTEAFF. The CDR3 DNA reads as TGTGCCAGCAGCGTAGAGGACGCCTTGAACACTGAAGCTTTCTTT.

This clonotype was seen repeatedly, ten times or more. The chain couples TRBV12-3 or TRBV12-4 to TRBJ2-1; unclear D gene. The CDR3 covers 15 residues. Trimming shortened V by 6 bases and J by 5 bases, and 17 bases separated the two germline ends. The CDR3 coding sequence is TGTGCCAGCAGCCTCACCGCCGAGGATCACAATGAGCAGTTCTTC. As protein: CASSLTAEDHNEQFF.

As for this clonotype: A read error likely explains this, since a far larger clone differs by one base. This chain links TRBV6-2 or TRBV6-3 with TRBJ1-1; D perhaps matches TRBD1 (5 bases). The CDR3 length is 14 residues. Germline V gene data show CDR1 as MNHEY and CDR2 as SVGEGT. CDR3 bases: TGTGCCAGCAGTTACCTTGACAGTCGCACTGAAGCTCTCTTT. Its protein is CASSYLDSRTEALF.

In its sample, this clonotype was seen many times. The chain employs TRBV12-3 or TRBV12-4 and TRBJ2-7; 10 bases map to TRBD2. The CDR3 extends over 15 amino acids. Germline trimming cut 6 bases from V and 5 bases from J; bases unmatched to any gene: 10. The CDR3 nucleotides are TGTGCCAGCAGCTTACGGCTAGCGGGAGTTGACGAGCAGTACTTC. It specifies CASSLRLAGVDEQYF.

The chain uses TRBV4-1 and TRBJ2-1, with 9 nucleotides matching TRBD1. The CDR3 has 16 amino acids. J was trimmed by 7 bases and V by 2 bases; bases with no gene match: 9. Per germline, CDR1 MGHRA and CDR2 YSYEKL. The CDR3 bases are TGCGCCAGCAGCCAAATAATCGGGACAGGGCTGAATGAGCAGTTCTTC. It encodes CASSQIIGTGLNEQFF.

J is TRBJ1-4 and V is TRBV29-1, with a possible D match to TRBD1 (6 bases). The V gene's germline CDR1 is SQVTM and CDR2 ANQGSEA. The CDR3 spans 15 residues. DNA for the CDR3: TGCGAGGGACTACAGGGTCCGAGCTTTAATGAAAAACTGTTTTTT. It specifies CEGLQGPSFNEKLFF.

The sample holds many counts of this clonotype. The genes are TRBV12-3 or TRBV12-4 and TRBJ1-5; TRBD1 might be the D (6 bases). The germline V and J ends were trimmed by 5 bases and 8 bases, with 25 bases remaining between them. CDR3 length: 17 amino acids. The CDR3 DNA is TGTGCCAGCAGTGACCTTGGGGGCGCTTTTGGGGTAGAGCCCCAGCATTTT. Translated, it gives CASSDLGGAFGVEPQHF.

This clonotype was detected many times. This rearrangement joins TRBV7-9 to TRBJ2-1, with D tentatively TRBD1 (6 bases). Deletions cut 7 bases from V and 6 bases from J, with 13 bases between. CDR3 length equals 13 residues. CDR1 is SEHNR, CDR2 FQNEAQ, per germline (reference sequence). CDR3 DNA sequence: TGTGCCAGCATATCGACAGGTACCAATGAGCAGTTCTTC. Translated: CASISTGTNEQFF.

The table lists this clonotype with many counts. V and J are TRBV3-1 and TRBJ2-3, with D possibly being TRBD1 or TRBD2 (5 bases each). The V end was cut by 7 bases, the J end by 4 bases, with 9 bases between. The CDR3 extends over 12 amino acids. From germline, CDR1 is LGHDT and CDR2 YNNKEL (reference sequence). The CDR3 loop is CASTQGPDTQYF. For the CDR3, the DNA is TGTGCCAGCACCCAGGGACCAGATACGCAGTATTTT.

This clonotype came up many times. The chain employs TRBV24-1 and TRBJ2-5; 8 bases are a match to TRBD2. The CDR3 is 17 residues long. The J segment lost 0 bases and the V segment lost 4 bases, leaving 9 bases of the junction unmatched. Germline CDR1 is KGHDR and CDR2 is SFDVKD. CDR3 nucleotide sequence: TGTGCCACCAGTGACCCTACTAGCGGAAGTTACCAAGAGACCCAGTACTTC. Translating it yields CATSDPTSGSYQETQYF.

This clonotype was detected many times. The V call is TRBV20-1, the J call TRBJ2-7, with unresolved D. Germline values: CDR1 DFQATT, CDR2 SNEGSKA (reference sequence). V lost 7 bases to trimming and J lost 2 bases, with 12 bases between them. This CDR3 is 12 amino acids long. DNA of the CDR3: TGCAGTGTTACCGGTACAGCCTACGAGCAGTACTTC. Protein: CSVTGTAYEQYF.

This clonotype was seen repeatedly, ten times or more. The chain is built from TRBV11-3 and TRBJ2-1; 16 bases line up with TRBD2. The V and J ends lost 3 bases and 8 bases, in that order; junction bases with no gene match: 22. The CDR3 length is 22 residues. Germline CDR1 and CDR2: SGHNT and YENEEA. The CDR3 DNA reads TGTGCCAGCAGCTTGGGGTGGCGACAGCCGGGACTAGCGGGAGGGCCTAGGGATGAGCAGTTCTTC. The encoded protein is CASSLGWRQPGLAGGPRDEQFF.

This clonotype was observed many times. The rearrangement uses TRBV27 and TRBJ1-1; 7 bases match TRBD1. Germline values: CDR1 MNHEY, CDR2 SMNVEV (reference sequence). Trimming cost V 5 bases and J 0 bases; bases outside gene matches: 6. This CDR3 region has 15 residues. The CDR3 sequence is CASSIQGGVNTEAFF. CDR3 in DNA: TGTGCCAGCAGTATCCAGGGGGGGGTGAACACTGAAGCTTTCTTT.

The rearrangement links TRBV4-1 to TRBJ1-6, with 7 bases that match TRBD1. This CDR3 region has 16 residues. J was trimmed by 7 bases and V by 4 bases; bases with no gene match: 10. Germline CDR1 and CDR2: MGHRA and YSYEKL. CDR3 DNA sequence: TGCGCCAGCAGCCTGGACCCGGGACAGATGAATTCACCCCTCCACTTT. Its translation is CASSLDPGQMNSPLHF.

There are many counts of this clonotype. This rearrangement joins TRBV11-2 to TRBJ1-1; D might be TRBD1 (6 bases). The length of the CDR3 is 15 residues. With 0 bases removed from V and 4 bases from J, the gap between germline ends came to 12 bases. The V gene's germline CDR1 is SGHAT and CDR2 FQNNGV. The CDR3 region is CASSLDRWGPTEAFF. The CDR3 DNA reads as TGTGCCAGCAGCTTAGATCGGTGGGGGCCCACTGAAGCTTTCTTT.

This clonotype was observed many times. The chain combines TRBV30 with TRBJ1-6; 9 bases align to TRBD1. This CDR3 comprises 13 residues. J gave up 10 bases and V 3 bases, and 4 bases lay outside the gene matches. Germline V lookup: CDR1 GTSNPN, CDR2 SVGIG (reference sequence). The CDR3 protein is CAWRGQGGSPLHF. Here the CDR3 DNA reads TGTGCCTGGAGGGGACAGGGAGGCTCACCCCTCCACTTT. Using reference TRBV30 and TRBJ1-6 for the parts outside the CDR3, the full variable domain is SQTIHQWPATLVQPVGSPLSLECTVEGTSNPNLYWYRQAAGRGLQLLFYSVGIGQISSEVPQNLSASRPQDRQFILSSKKLLLSDSGFYLCAWRGQGGSPLHFGNGTRLTVT.

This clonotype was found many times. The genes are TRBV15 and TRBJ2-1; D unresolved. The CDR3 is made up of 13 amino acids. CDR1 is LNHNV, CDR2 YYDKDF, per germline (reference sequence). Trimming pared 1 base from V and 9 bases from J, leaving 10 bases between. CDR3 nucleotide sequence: TGTGCCACCAGCAGAGGGGAAGATTTTGAGCAGTTCTTC. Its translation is CATSRGEDFEQFF. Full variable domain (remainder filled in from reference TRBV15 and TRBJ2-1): DAMVIQNPRYQVTQFGKPVTLSCSQTLNHNVMYWYQQKSSQAPKLLFHYYDKDFNNEADTPDNFQSRRPNTSFCFLDIRSPGLGDTAMYLCATSRGEDFEQFFGPGTRLTVL.

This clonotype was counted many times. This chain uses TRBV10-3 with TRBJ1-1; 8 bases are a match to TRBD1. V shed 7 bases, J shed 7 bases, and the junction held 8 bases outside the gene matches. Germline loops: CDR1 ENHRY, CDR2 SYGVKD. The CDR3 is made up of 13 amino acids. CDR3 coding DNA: TGTGCCATCACCGAGGACAGGGACGATGAAGCTTTCTTT. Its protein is CAITEDRDDEAFF.

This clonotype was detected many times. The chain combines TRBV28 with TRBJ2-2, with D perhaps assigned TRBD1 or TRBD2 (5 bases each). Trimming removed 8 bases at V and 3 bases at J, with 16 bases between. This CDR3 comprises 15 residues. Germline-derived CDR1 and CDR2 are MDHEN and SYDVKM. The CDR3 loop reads CASRGLMGDTGELFF. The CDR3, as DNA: TGTGCCAGCCGCGGCCTAATGGGGGACACCGGGGAGCTGTTTTTT.

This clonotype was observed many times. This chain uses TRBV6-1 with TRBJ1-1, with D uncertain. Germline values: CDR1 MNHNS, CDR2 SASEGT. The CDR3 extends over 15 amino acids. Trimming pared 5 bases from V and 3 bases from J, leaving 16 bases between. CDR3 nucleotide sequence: TGTGCCAGCAGTACCAACAGTGGGTTGGACACTGAAGCTTTCTTT. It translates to CASSTNSGLDTEAFF.